The rows below give T cell receptor beta chains drawn from one sample of a study of T cell responses to AZD1222 COVID-19 vaccine. Assay used: immunoSEQ multiplex PCR; TCRdb lists only in-frame clones, some missing. The table includes 130,000 to 150,000 clones, around 83% detected once. The specimen was peripheral blood, collected 28 days after the second AZD1222 dose. The receptors were sampled from an adult who received the AZD1222 COVID-19 vaccine. Both conserved end residues are part of each CDR3. A D gene is named only where the DNA matches it firmly. Clone size is not always given. Where it is, it says once, few, many or a class for expanded clones.

d_gene: -; abundance: -; v_gene: TRBV30; len: 13; j_gene: TRBJ1-2; CDR3nt: TGTGCCTGGAGTGTATATAGGGGGGCTGGCTACACCTTC; CDR3aa: CAWSVYRGAGYTF
d_gene: TRBD1; abundance: -; v_gene: TRBV18; len: 14; j_gene: TRBJ1-2; CDR3nt: TGTGCCAGCTCACCCACAGGGGCCAACTATGGCTACACCTTC; CDR3aa: CASSPTGANYGYTF
d_gene: -; abundance: -; v_gene: TRBV5-4; len: 15; j_gene: TRBJ2-1; CDR3nt: TGTGCCACCCTCCGTGGGGGTAGCTCCTACAATGAGCAGTTCTTC; CDR3aa: CATLRGGSSYNEQFF
d_gene: -; abundance: -; v_gene: TRBV6-5; len: 15; j_gene: TRBJ1-2; CDR3nt: TGTGCCAGCAGTTTCGACAGGCTGGGGAAGGTTGGCTACACCTTC; CDR3aa: CASSFDRLGKVGYTF
d_gene: -; abundance: -; v_gene: TRBV7-2; len: 14; j_gene: TRBJ2-5; CDR3nt: TGTGCCAGCAGCTTGGGACTTTCAATAGAGACCCAGTACTTC; CDR3aa: CASSLGLSIETQYF
d_gene: -; abundance: once; v_gene: TRBV30; len: 11; j_gene: TRBJ1-2; CDR3nt: TGTGCCTGGATGGGGGGCACGACCTACACCTTC; CDR3aa: CAWMGGTTYTF
d_gene: TRBD2; abundance: -; v_gene: TRBV28; len: 15; j_gene: TRBJ2-1; CDR3nt: TGTGCCACCTCCCCGGGACTACCACCCAGGTATGAGCAGTTCTTC; CDR3aa: CATSPGLPPRYEQFF
d_gene: -; abundance: -; v_gene: TRBV11-2; len: 13; j_gene: TRBJ2-1; CDR3nt: TGTGCCAGCAGCGAAGTTGGTAACAATGAGCAGTTCTTC; CDR3aa: CASSEVGNNEQFF
d_gene: -; abundance: few; v_gene: TRBV12-3/TRBV12-4; len: 13; j_gene: TRBJ1-2; CDR3nt: TGTGCCAGCAGTTTAGAACAGAACTATGGCTACACCTTC; CDR3aa: CASSLEQNYGYTF
d_gene: -; abundance: -; v_gene: TRBV7-8; len: 15; j_gene: TRBJ2-2; CDR3nt: TGTGCCAGCAGCTCGTACGGATCGAACACCGGGGAGCTGTTTTTT; CDR3aa: CASSSYGSNTGELFF
d_gene: -; abundance: few; v_gene: TRBV21-1; len: 14; j_gene: TRBJ1-1; CDR3nt: TGTGCCAGCAGCATAGGCTGCCTGAACACTGAAGCTTTCTTT; CDR3aa: CASSIGCLNTEAFF
d_gene: -; abundance: few; v_gene: TRBV12-3/TRBV12-4; len: 12; j_gene: TRBJ1-5; CDR3nt: TGTGCCAGCGGGGGGGATTACCTTCCCCAGCATTTT; CDR3aa: CASGGDYLPQHF
d_gene: -; abundance: -; v_gene: TRBV20-1; len: 10; j_gene: TRBJ1-1; CDR3nt: TGCAGTGCTAGAGATAGGAGGGCTTTCTTT; CDR3aa: CSARDRRAFF
d_gene: -; abundance: -; v_gene: TRBV7-9; len: 17; j_gene: TRBJ2-3; CDR3nt: TGTGCCAGCAGCGGCTGGGACACCTCCCGCGGCACAGATACGCAGTATTTT; CDR3aa: CASSGWDTSRGTDTQYF
d_gene: TRBD1; abundance: -; v_gene: TRBV4-1; len: 15; j_gene: TRBJ1-2; CDR3nt: TGCGCCAGCAGCCAGGGGACAGGGGGCTTCTATGGCTACACCTTC; CDR3aa: CASSQGTGGFYGYTF
d_gene: TRBD1; abundance: -; v_gene: TRBV3-1/TRBV3-2; len: 15; j_gene: TRBJ1-1; CDR3nt: TGTGCCAGCAGCCCTGGGGACAGGGCGAACACTGAAGCTTTCTTT; CDR3aa: CASSPGDRANTEAFF
d_gene: -; abundance: once; v_gene: TRBV6-4; len: 13; j_gene: TRBJ1-1; CDR3nt: TGTGCCAGCAGTGACTCCGAGAACACTGAAGCTTTCTTT; CDR3aa: CASSDSENTEAFF